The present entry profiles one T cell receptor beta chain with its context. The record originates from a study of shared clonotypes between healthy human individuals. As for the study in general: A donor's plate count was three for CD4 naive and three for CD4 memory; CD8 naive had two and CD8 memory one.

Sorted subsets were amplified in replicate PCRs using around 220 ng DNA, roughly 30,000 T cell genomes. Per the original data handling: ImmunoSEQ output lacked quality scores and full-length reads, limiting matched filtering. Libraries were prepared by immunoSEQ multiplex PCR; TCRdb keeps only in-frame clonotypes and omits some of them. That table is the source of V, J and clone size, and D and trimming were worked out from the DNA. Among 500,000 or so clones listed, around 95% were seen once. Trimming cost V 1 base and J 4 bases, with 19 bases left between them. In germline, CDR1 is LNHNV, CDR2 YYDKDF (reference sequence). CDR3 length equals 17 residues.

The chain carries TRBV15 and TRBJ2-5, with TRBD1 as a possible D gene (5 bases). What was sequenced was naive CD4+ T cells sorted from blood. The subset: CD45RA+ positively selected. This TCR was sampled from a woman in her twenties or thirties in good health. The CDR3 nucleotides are TGTGCCACCAGCAGAGCCCCAGGTGGTAGGGGTGTAGAGACCCAGTACTTC. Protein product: CATSRAPGGRGVETQYF. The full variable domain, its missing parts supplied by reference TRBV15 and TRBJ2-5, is DAMVIQNPRYQVTQFGKPVTLSCSQTLNHNVMYWYQQKSSQAPKLLFHYYDKDFNNEADTPDNFQSRRPNTSFCFLDIRSPGLGDTAMYLCATSRAPGGRGVETQYFGPGTRLLVL.